Below are 26 T cell receptor beta chains sequenced from a single sample in a study of blood T cells in healthy people across ages. Primers used in a second PCR of roughly 6 to 12 cycles were a sample-barcoded 5' primer and a J-beta primer mix. MiXCR, run by TCRdb on the 5' RACE reads, gives a single entry per CDR3 protein. The profile shows about 900,000 distinct CDR3 sequences, around 62% of them singletons. Sequencing was done on a sample of blood. The receptors originated from a man between 25 and 39 years old in good health.

This clonotype occurred once. The rearrangement uses TRBV2 and TRBJ2-1; D is uncertain. The CDR3 loop spans 12 amino acids. Germline CDR1 and CDR2: SNHLY and FYNNEI. Trimming removed 5 bases from V and 9 bases from J, with 11 bases in between. The CDR3 is CASSLQLSEQFF. The CDR3, as DNA: TGTGCCAGCAGTCTACAGCTCAGTGAGCAGTTCTTC.

The chain has TRBV29-1 and TRBJ2-3; 7 bases align to TRBD1. The CDR3 has 15 amino acids. Germline CDR1 and CDR2: SQVTM and ANQGSEA. V gave up 5 bases and J gave up 2 bases; unmatched junction bases: 10. The CDR3 DNA follows: TGCAGCGTTCTGCCGGTAGGGGGCCCCACAGATACGCAGTATTTT. Translation gives CSVLPVGGPTDTQYF.

This clonotype has a handful of counts. The J gene is TRBJ2-3, the V gene TRBV20-1, with D hard to call. V was shortened by 3 bases and J by 0 bases, with 7 bases between the two germline ends. There are 13 residues in the CDR3. The germline gives CDR1 DFQATT, CDR2 SNEGSKA (reference sequence). DNA of the CDR3: TGCAGTGCTAGGACACCTAGCACAGATACGCAGTATTTT. It specifies CSARTPSTDTQYF.

This chain joins TRBV4-2 and TRBJ2-5; TRBD2 aligns across 10 bases. The junction had 6 bases not matched to a gene; V was cut back by 5 bases and J by 0 bases. Germline loops: CDR1 LGHNA, CDR2 YNFKEQ. The CDR3 is 16 amino acids. This chain's CDR3 is CASSFSGGADQETQYF. The CDR3, as DNA: TGTGCCAGCAGCTTCAGCGGGGGGGCGGACCAAGAGACCCAGTACTTC.

This clonotype was detected only a few times. The V call is TRBV2, the J call TRBJ2-5, with D hard to call. CDR1 is SNHLY and CDR2 is FYNNEI in the germline V gene. Trimming stripped 4 bases from V and 5 bases from J, with 11 bases between. This CDR3 comprises 13 residues. CDR3 loop: CASSVPSGETQYF. CDR3 DNA: TGTGCCAGCAGTGTACCTAGTGGGGAGACCCAGTACTTC.

The chain couples TRBV27 to TRBJ1-1; no firm D call. CDR3 length: 14 residues. Trimming pared 5 bases from V and 4 bases from J, leaving 14 bases between. Germline V gene sequence: CDR1 MNHEY, CDR2 SMNVEV (reference sequence). CDR3 in DNA: TGTGCCAGCAGTACAAGGGTGGGGAGCACTGAAGCTTTCTTT. Its translation is CASSTRVGSTEAFF.

This sequence joins TRBV7-2 and TRBJ2-7, with 10 nucleotides matching TRBD2. Germline assignment: CDR1 SGHTA and CDR2 FQGNSA. The CDR3 loop spans 16 amino acids. J was trimmed by 0 bases and V by 5 bases; bases with no gene match: 7. CDR3 sequence reads: CASSQRTSGVSYEQYF. The CDR3 nucleotides are TGTGCCAGCAGCCAGCGAACTAGCGGGGTCTCCTACGAGCAGTACTTC.

The genes are TRBV4-2 and TRBJ2-4; D not resolved. The CDR3 is 10 residues long. V was pared by 9 bases and J by 6 bases, with 6 bases between. Germline V gene data show CDR1 as LGHNA and CDR2 as YNFKEQ. The CDR3 DNA follows: TGTGCCAGTAGAGGAAACATTCAGTACTTC. This gives the protein CASRGNIQYF.

The count of this clonotype is one. This chain links TRBV12-3 or TRBV12-4 with TRBJ1-1, with 7 positions matching TRBD1. With 3 bases clipped from V and 2 bases from J, the junction kept 6 bases outside the gene matches. The CDR3 spans 15 residues. The DNA for the CDR3 is TGTGCCAGCAGTTTCTTCGGGACAGCCAACACTGAAGCTTTCTTT. This codes for CASSFFGTANTEAFF.

The chain employs TRBV28 and TRBJ2-3; 9 bases line up with TRBD1. The trim removed 2 bases at V and 13 bases at J, leaving 10 bases unmatched. Germline values: CDR1 MDHEN, CDR2 SYDVKM. This CDR3 is built from 14 residues. The CDR3 DNA sequence: TGTGCCAGCAGTTTAGCGGGACAGGGCCCCCACGAGTATTTT. This gives the protein CASSLAGQGPHEYF. Filled out from reference TRBV28 and TRBJ2-3, the complete variable domain reads DVKVTQSSRYLVKRTGEKVFLECVQDMDHENMFWYRQDPGLGLRLIYFSYDVKMKEKGDIPEGYSVSREKKERFSLILESASTNQTSMYLCASSLAGQGPHEYFGPGTRLTVL.

V gene TRBV15 combines with J gene TRBJ1-4; TRBD1 aligns across 8 bases. The V gene's germline CDR1 is LNHNV and CDR2 YYDKDF (reference sequence). CDR3 length: 16 residues. Trimming took 7 bases from V and 4 from J; bases not matched to a gene: 11. CDR3 sequence: CATTLGTGRLNEKLFF. CDR3 DNA sequence: TGTGCCACCACCTTAGGGACAGGACGACTTAATGAAAAACTGTTTTTT.

This clonotype occurred a few times. The genes are TRBV14 and TRBJ2-3; 7 bases are shared with TRBD1. CDR3 size: 15 residues. V was pared by 4 bases and J by 2 bases, with 6 bases of the junction left unmatched. Germline assignment: CDR1 SGHDN and CDR2 FVKESK. The CDR3 coding sequence is TGTGCCAGCAGCCTAACACAGGGGCTCACAGATACGCAGTATTTT. It is translated as CASSLTQGLTDTQYF.

The chain combines TRBV24-1 with TRBJ2-1; D gene unclear. Trimming removed 0 bases from V and 5 bases from J, with 10 bases in between. Germline CDR1 KGHDR, CDR2 SFDVKD. There are 15 residues in the CDR3. The CDR3 here is CATSDLPPYNNEQFF. The CDR3 DNA sequence: TGTGCCACCAGTGATTTGCCTCCCTATAACAATGAGCAGTTCTTC.

This clonotype came up a few times. This chain joins TRBV12-3 or TRBV12-4 and TRBJ1-2; D gene uncertain. This CDR3 contains 13 residues. V lost 1 base, J lost 5 bases, and 8 bases lay in between. The CDR3 sequence: CASSLEGGYGYTF. The CDR3 DNA follows: TGTGCCAGCAGTTTAGAAGGCGGGTATGGCTACACCTTC.

This sequence joins TRBV7-2 and TRBJ2-3; 12 bases match TRBD2. Trimming cost V 5 bases and J 8 bases; bases outside gene matches: 8. The CDR3 is 15 residues long. Germline CDR1 reads SGHTA; CDR2 reads FQGNSA. The CDR3 DNA reads as TGTGCCAGCAGCCAATCTAGCGGGGGGGCCGCTACGCAGTATTTT. Amino acids: CASSQSSGGAATQYF.

V is TRBV7-9 and J is TRBJ2-4; no definite D call. The J call is in doubt because the DNA end fits TRBJ2-7 better. The CDR3 loop spans 14 amino acids. The V gene's germline CDR1 is SEHNR and CDR2 FQNEAQ (reference sequence). CDR3 protein: CASSVDNFSYEQYF. The CDR3 nucleotides are TGTGCCAGCAGCGTAGACAACTTCTCCTACGAGCAGTACTTC.

This clonotype was seen a single time. The chain employs TRBV2 and TRBJ2-4; D remains unclear. Matching the DNA end better, TRBJ2-7 makes the J call doubtful. Germline V gene lookup returns CDR1 SNHLY and CDR2 FYNNEI. The CDR3 covers 12 residues. CDR3 coding DNA: TGTGCCAGCCGACTGTATGCCTACGAGCAGTACTTC. Translating it yields CASRLYAYEQYF.

The chain has TRBV7-2 and TRBJ2-7; D may match TRBD1 or TRBD2 (5 bases each). V shed 1 base and J shed 0 bases, with 13 bases lying between them. The germline V gene encodes CDR1 SGHTA and CDR2 FQGNSA. The CDR3 has 16 amino acids. CDR3 in DNA: TGTGCCAGCAGCTTAGACTGGCAGGGAGTCTCCTACGAGCAGTACTTC. Amino acids: CASSLDWQGVSYEQYF.

V is TRBV20-1 and J is TRBJ2-3; the D is unclear. Trimming cost V 5 bases and J 3 bases, with 12 bases left between them. The germline gives CDR1 DFQATT, CDR2 SNEGSKA (reference sequence). The CDR3 is 13 amino acids. CDR3 nucleotide sequence: TGCAGTGCTGCAGAGCTTCCAACAGATACGCAGTATTTT. Translating it yields CSAAELPTDTQYF.

This clonotype occurred many times. This chain uses TRBV4-1 with TRBJ2-4, with 9 nucleotides matching TRBD2. This CDR3 has 17 residues. Germline CDR1 reads MGHRA; CDR2 reads YSYEKL. V shed 1 base and J 0 bases; nucleotides not matched to a gene: 4. This CDR3 reads CASSQALTSGAKNIQYF. The CDR3 bases are TGCGCCAGCAGCCAAGCCCTGACTAGCGGAGCCAAAAACATTCAGTACTTC.

The chain is built from TRBV7-2 and TRBJ2-5; the D is unclear. The assigned J gene may be wrong: the sequence end matches TRBJ2-7 better. CDR1 is SGHTA and CDR2 is FQGNSA in the germline V gene. The CDR3 is 13 residues long. The CDR3 sequence: CASSLSQAYEQYF. The CDR3 coding sequence is TGTGCCAGCAGCTTATCCCAGGCTTACGAGCAGTACTTC.

The J gene is TRBJ2-5, the V gene TRBV6-5; the D is unclear. The J call may not be correct, given that the DNA end is closer to TRBJ2-7. Germline V CDR1 and CDR2: MNHEY, SVGAGI. The CDR3 is 13 amino acids. As DNA, the CDR3 is TGTGCCAGCAGTTACTCAGTGTTCTGCGAGCAGTACTTC. It translates to CASSYSVFCEQYF.

J is TRBJ2-4 and V is TRBV7-2, with 8 bases fitting TRBD2. TRBJ2-5 explains the end of the DNA better; the J call may be wrong. Germline V gene lookup returns CDR1 SGHTA and CDR2 FQGNSA. The CDR3 consists of 15 residues. The DNA of the CDR3 is TGTGCCAGCAGCTTAGGGCGGGGGGCGCAAGAGACCCAGTACTTC. This translates into CASSLGRGAQETQYF.

The rearrangement links TRBV7-3 to TRBJ2-2, with D perhaps TRBD2 (5 bases). Trimming took 6 bases from V and 4 from J, leaving 12 bases between them. Germline CDR1 is SGHTA and CDR2 is FQGTGA. This CDR3 has 14 residues. The CDR3 here is CASSQGSGTGELFF. The CDR3, as DNA: TGTGCCAGCAGTCAAGGGAGTGGCACCGGGGAGCTGTTTTTT.

The V gene is TRBV20-1, the J gene TRBJ2-7, with D perhaps matching TRBD2 (5 bases). The J call may be incorrect, as the DNA end agrees better with TRBJ2-4. Germline V CDR1 and CDR2: DFQATT, SNEGSKA (reference sequence). The CDR3 is made up of 13 amino acids. This chain's CDR3 is CSARPRERNIQYF. Here the CDR3 DNA reads TGCAGTGCTAGACCAAGGGAGAGAAACATTCAGTACTTC.

The gene calls are TRBV29-1 and TRBJ2-2, with D possibly TRBD2 on 6 matching bases. Germline-derived CDR1 and CDR2 are SQVTM and ANQGSEA. This CDR3 region has 16 residues. Trimming shortened V by 0 bases and J by 6 bases, and 17 bases separated the two germline ends. The DNA for the CDR3 is TGCAGCGTTGAAGAAGAGGCGGGGACGGGAGCCGGGGAGCTGTTTTTT. Its protein is CSVEEEAGTGAGELFF.